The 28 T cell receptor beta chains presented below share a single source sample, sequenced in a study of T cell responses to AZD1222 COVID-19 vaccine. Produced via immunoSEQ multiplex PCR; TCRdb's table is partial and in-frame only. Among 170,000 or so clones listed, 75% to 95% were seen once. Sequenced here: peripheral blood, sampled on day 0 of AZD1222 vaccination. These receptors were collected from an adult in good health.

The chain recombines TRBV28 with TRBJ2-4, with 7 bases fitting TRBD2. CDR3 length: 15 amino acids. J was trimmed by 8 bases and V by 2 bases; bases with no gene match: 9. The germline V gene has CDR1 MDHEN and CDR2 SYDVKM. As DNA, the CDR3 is TGTGCCAGCAGTTTAGGCGGGGGAGGTGGGGACATTCAGTACTTC. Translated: CASSLGGGGGDIQYF.

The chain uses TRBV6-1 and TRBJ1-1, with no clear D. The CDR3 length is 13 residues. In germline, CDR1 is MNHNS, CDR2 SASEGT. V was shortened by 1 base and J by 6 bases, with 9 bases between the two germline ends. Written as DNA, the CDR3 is TGTGCCAGCAGTGAAGGAGGACGGTCTGAAGCTTTCTTT. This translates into CASSEGGRSEAFF.

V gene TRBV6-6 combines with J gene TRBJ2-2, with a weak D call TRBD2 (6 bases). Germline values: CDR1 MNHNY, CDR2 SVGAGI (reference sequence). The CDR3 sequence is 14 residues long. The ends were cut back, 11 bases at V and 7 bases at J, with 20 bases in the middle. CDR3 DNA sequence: TGTGCCGGGTGGCTAGGGTTGGAGGGCGGGGAGCTGTTTTTT. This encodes CAGWLGLEGGELFF.

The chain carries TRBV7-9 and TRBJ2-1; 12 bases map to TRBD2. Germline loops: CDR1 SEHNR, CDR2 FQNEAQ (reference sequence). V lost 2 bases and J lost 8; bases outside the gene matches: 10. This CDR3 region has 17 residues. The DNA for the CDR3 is TGTGCCAGCAGCTTACGCCTAGCGGGGGGGTCAGTGCATGAGCAGTTCTTC. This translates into CASSLRLAGGSVHEQFF.

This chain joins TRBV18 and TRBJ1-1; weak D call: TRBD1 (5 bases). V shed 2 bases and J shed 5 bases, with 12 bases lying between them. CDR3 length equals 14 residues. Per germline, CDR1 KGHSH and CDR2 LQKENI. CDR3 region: CASSPAREGTEAFF. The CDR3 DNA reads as TGTGCCAGCTCACCAGCCAGGGAAGGAACTGAAGCTTTCTTT.

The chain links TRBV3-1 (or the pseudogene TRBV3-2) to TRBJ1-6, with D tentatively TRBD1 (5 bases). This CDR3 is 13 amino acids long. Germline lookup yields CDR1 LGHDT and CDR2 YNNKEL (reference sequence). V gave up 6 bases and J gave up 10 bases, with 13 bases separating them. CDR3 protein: CASSYLRDSPLHF. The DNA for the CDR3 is TGTGCCAGCAGTTACCTCAGGGACTCACCCCTCCACTTT.

CDR3 nucleotides: TGCGCCAGCAGCTTGGCCGCAGGACAGAACACTGAAGCTTTCTTT. Translation gives CASSLAAGQNTEAFF. The chain couples TRBV5-1 to TRBJ1-1; D is possibly TRBD1 (5 bases). Trimming removed 0 bases from V and 1 base from J, with 10 bases in between. Germline V gene sequence: CDR1 SGHRS, CDR2 YFSETQ. CDR3 size: 15 residues. The full variable domain, completed using reference TRBV5-1 and TRBJ1-1, is KAGVTQTPRYLIKTRGQQVTLSCSPISGHRSVSWYQQTPGQGLQFLFEYFSETQRNKGNFPGRFSGRQFSNSRSEMNVSTLELGDSALYLCASSLAAGQNTEAFFGQGTRLTVV.

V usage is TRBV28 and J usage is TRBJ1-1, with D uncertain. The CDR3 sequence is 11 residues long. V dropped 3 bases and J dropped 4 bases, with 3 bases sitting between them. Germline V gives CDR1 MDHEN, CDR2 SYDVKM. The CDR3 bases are TGTGCCAGCAGTTTCAGCACTGAAGCTTTCTTT. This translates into CASSFSTEAFF.

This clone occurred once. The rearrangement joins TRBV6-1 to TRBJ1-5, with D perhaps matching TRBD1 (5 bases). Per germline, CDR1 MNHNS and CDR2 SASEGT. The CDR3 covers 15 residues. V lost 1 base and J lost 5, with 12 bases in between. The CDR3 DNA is TGTGCCAGCAGTGAAGTACACAGGCCCGATCAGCCCCAGCATTTT. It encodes CASSEVHRPDQPQHF.

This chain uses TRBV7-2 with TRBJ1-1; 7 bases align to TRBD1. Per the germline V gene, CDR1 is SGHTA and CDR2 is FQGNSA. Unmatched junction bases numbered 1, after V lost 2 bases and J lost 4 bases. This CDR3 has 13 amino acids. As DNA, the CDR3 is TGTGCCAGCAGCTTATCAGGGGGCACTGAAGCTTTCTTT. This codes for CASSLSGGTEAFF.

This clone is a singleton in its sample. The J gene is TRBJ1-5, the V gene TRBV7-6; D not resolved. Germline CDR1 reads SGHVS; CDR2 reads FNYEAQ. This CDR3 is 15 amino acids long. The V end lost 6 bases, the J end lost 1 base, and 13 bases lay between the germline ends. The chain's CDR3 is CASSSDGRSNQPQHF. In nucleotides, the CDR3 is TGTGCCAGCAGTTCGGACGGACGAAGCAATCAGCCCCAGCATTTT.

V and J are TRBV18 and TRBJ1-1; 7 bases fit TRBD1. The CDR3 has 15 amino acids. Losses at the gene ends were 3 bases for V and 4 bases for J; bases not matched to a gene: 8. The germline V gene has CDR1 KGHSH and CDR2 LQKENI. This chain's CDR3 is CASSPLTGDATEAFF. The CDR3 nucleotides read TGTGCCAGCTCACCTTTAACAGGGGATGCCACTGAAGCTTTCTTT.

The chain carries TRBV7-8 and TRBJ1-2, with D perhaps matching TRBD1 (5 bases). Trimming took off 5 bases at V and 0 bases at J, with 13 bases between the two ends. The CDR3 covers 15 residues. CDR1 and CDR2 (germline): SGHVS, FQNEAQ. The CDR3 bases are TGTGCCAGCAGCAAGACAGCAACCCCTAACTATGGCTACACCTTC. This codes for CASSKTATPNYGYTF. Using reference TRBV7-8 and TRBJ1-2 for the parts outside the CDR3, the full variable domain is GAGVSQSPRYKVAKRGQDVALRCDPISGHVSLFWYQQALGQGPEFLTYFQNEAQLDKSGLPSDRFFAERPEGSVSTLKIQRTQQEDSAVYLCASSKTATPNYGYTFGSGTRLTVV.

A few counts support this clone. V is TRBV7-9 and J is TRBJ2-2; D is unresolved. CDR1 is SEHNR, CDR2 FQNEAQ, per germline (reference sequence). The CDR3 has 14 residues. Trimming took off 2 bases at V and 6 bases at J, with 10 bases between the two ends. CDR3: CASSLPRESGELFF. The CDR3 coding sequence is TGTGCCAGCAGCTTACCTCGCGAATCCGGGGAGCTGTTTTTT.

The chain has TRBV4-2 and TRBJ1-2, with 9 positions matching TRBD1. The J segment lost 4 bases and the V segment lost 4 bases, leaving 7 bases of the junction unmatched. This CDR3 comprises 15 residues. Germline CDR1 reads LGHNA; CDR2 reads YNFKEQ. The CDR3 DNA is TGTGCCAGCAGCCCGGGACAGGGAATGTCCTATGGCTACACCTTC. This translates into CASSPGQGMSYGYTF.

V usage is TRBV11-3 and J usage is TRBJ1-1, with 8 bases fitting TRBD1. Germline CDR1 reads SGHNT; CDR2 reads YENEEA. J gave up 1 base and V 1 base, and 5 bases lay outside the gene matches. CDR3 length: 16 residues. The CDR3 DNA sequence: TGTGCCAGCAGCTTAGGGGGGGACAGGTCGAACACTGAAGCTTTCTTT. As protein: CASSLGGDRSNTEAFF.

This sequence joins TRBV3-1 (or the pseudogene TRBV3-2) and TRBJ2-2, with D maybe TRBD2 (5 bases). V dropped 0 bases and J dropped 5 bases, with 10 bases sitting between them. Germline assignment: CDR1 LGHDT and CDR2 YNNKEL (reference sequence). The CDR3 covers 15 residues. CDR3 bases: TGTGCCAGCAGCCAAGATTATACGGGAACCGGGGAGCTGTTTTTT. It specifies CASSQDYTGTGELFF.

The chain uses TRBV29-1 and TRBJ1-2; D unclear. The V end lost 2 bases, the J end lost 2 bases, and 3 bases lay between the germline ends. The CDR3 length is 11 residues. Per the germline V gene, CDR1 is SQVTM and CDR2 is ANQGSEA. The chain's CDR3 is CSVEQNYGYTF. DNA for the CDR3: TGCAGCGTTGAACAGAACTATGGCTACACCTTC.

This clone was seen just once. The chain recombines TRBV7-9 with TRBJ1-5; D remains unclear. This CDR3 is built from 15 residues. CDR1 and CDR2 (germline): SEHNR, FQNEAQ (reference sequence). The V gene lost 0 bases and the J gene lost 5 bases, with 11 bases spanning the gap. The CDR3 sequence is CASSLAGREDQPQHF. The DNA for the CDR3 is TGTGCCAGCAGCTTAGCGGGCAGAGAGGATCAGCCCCAGCATTTT.

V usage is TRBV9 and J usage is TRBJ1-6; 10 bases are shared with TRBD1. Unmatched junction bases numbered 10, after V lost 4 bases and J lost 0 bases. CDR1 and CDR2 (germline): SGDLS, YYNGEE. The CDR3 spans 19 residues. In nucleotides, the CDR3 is TGTGCCAGCAGCACATTACCGGGACAGGGGAGCTCCTATAATTCACCCCTCCACTTT. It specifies CASSTLPGQGSSYNSPLHF.

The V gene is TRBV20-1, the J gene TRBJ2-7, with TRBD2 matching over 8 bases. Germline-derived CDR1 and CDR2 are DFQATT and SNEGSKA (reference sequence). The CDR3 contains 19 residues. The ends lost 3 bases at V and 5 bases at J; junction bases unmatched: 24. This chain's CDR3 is CSASLASTGGNYGSNEQYF. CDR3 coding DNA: TGCAGTGCTAGTCTGGCGTCGACGGGGGGGAATTATGGGTCCAACGAGCAGTACTTC.

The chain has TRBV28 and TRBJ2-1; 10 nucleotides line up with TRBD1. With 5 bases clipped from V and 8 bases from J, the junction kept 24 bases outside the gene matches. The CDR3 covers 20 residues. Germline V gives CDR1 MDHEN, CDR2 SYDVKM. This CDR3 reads CASSPGPGQGHLTGQHEQFF. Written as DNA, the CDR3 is TGTGCCAGCAGTCCAGGACCGGGACAGGGGCACTTGACGGGCCAGCATGAGCAGTTCTTC.

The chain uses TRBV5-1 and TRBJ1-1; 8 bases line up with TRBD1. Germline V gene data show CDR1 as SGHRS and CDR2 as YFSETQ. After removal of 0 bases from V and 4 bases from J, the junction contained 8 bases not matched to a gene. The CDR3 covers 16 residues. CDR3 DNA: TGCGCCAGCAGCTTGGCGGCAGGGGGCTCGGGCACTGAAGCTTTCTTT. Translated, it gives CASSLAAGGSGTEAFF. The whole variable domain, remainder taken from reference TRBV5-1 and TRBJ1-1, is KAGVTQTPRYLIKTRGQQVTLSCSPISGHRSVSWYQQTPGQGLQFLFEYFSETQRNKGNFPGRFSGRQFSNSRSEMNVSTLELGDSALYLCASSLAAGGSGTEAFFGQGTRLTVV.

The CDR3 protein is CASGGGTSYNEQFF. The CDR3, as DNA: TGCGCCAGCGGCGGGGGGACCTCCTACAATGAGCAGTTCTTC. This sequence joins TRBV5-1 and TRBJ2-1; 8 bases match TRBD2. CDR1 SGHRS and CDR2 YFSETQ come from the germline V gene. This CDR3 spans 14 amino acids. V was clipped by 7 bases and J by 0 bases; unmatched bases: 3.

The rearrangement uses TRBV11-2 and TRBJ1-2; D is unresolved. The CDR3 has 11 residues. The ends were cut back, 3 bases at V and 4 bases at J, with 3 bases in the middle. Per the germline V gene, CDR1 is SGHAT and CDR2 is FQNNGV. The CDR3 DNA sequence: TGTGCCAGCAGCTTCGGCTATGGCTACACCTTC. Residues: CASSFGYGYTF.

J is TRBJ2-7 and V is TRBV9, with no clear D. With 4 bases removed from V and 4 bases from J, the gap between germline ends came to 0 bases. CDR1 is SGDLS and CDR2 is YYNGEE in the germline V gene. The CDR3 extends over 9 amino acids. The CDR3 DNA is TGTGCCAGCAGCTACGAGCAGTACTTC. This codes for CASSYEQYF. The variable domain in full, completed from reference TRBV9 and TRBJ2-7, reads DSGVTQTPKHLITATGQRVTLRCSPRSGDLSVYWYQQSLDQGLQFLIQYYNGEERAKGNILERFSAQQFPDLHSELNLSSLELGDSALYFCASSYEQYFGPGTRLTVT.

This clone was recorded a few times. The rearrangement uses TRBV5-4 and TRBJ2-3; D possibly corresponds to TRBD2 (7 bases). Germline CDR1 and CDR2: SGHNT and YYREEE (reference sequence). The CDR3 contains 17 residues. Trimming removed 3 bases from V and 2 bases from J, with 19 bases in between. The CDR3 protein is CASSSRAGAYYTDTQYF. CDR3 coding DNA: TGTGCCAGCAGCTCAAGGGCGGGGGCTTATTACACAGATACGCAGTATTTT.

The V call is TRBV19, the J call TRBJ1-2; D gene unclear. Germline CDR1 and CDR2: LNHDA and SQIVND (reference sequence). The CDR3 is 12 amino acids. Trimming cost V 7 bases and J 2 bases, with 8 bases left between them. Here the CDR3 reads CASNTENYGYTF. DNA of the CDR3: TGTGCCAGTAACACTGAGAACTATGGCTACACCTTC.